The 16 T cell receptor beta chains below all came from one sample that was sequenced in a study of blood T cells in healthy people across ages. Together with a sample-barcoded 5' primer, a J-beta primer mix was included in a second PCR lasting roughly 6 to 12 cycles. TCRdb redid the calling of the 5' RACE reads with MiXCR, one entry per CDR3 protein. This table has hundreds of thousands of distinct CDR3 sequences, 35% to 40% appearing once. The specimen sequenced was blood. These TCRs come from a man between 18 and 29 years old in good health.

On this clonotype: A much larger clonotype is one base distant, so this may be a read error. Written as DNA, the CDR3 is TGTGCCATCAGTGGGGAAGGAGACTACGAGCAGTTCTTC. Protein: CAISGEGDYEQFF. The chain combines TRBV10-3 with TRBJ2-1, with D possibly being TRBD2 (5 bases). CDR3 length equals 13 residues. Germline V gene data show CDR1 as ENHRY and CDR2 as SYGVKD. Trimming shortened V by 4 bases and J by 10 bases, and 14 bases separated the two germline ends.

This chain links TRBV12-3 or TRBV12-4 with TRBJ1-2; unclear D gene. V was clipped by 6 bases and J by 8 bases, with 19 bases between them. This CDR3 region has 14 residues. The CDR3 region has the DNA TGTGCCAGCAGGGAACACGGGGTATCGGAAGGCTACACCTTC. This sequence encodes CASREHGVSEGYTF.

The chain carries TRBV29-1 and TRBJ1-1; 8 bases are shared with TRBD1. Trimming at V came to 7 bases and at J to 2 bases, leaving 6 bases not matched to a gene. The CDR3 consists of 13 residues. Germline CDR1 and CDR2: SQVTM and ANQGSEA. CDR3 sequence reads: CSAAGGFNTEAFF. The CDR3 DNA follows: TGCAGCGCCGCAGGGGGCTTCAACACTGAAGCTTTCTTT.

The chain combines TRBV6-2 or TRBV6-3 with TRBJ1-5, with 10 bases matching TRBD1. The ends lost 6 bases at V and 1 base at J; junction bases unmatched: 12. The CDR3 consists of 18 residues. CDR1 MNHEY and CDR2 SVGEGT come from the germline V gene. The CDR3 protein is CASSLRDRGRRSNQPQHF. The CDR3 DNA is TGTGCCAGCAGCCTCCGGGACAGGGGCCGGAGGAGCAATCAGCCCCAGCATTTT.

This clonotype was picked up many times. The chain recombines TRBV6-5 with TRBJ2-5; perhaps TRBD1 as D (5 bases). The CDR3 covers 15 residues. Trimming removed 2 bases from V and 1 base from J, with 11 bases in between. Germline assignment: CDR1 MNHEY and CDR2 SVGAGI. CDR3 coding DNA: TGTGCCAGCAGTTACGACTCCCAGGGCCAAGAGACCCAGTACTTC. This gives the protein CASSYDSQGQETQYF.

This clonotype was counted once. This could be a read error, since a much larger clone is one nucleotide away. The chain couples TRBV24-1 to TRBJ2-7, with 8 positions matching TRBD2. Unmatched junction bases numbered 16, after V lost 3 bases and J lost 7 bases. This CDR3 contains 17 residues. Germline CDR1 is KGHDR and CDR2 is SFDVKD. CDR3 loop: CATSDLTGSGGHNEQYF. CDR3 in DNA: TGTGCCACCAGTGATCTCACAGGCAGCGGGGGCCACAATGAGCAGTACTTC.

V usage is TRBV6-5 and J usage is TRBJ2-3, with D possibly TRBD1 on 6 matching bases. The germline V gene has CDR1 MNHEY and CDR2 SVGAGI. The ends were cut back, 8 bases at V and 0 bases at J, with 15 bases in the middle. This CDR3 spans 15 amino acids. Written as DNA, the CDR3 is TGTGCCAGCCTAAGGACAGTCCTTAGCACAGATACGCAGTATTTT. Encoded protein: CASLRTVLSTDTQYF.

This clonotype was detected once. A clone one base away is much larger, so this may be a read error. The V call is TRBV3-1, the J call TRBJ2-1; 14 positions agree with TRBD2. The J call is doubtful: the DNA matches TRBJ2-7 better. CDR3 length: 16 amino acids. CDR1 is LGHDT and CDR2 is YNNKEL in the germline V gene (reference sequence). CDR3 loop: CASRLEGTSGGDEQYF. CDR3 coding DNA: TGTGCCAGCAGACTCGAAGGGACTAGCGGGGGTGATGAGCAGTACTTC.

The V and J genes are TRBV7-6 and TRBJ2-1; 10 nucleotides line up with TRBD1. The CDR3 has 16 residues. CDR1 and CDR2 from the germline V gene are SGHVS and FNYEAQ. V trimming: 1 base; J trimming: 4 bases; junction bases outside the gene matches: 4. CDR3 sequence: CASSLEADRGYNEQFF. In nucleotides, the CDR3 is TGTGCCAGCAGCTTAGAGGCGGACAGGGGGTACAATGAGCAGTTCTTC.

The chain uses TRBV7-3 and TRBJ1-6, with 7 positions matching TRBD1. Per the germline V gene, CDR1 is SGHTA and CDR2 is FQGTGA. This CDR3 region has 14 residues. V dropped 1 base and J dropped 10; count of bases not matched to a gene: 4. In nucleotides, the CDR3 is TGTGCCAGCAGCTTAAAATGGACAGGCTCACCCCTCCACTTT. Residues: CASSLKWTGSPLHF.

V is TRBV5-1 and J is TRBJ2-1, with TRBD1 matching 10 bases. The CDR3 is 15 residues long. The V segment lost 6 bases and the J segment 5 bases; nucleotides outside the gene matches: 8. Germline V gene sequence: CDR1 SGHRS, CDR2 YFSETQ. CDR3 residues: CASNSYGTGDNEQFF. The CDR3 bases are TGCGCCAGCAACTCCTACGGGACAGGGGACAATGAGCAGTTCTTC.

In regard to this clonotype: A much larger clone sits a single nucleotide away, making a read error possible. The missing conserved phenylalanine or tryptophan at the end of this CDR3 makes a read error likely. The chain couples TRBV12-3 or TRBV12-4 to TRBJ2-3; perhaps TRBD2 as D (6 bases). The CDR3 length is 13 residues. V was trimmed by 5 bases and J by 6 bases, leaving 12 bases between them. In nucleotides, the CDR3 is TGTGCCAGCAGTATGGGGACTGCCGATACGCAGTATTCT. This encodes CASSMGTADTQYS.

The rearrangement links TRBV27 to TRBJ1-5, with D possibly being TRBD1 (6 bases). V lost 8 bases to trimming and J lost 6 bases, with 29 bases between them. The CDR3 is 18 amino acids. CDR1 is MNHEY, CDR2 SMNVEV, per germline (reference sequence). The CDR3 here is CASGRHTGSRDNFQPQHF. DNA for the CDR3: TGTGCCAGCGGAAGACATACAGGGAGTAGGGATAATTTTCAGCCCCAGCATTTT.

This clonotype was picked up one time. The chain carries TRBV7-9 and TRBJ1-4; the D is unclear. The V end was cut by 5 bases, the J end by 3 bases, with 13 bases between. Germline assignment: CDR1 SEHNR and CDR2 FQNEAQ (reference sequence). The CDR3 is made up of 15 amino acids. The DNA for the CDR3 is TGTGCCAGCAGCCCCTCGGGCGGGTCTAATGAAAAACTGTTTTTT. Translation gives CASSPSGGSNEKLFF. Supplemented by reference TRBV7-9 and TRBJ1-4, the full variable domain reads DTGVSQNPRHKITKRGQNVTFRCDPISEHNRLYWYRQTLGQGPEFLTYFQNEAQLEKSRLLSDRFSAERPKGSFSTLEIQRTEQGDSAMYLCASSPSGGSNEKLFFGSGTQLSVL.

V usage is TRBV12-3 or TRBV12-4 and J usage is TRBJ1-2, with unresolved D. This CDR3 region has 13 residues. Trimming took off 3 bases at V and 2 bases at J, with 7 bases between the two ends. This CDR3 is CASSFQQNYGYTF. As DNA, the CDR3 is TGTGCCAGCAGTTTCCAACAAAACTATGGCTACACCTTC.

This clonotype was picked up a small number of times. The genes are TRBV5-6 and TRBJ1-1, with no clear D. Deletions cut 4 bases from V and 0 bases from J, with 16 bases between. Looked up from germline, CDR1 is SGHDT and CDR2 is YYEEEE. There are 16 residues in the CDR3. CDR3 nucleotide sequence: TGTGCCAGCAGCGGTAAAACCGGCTGGATGAACACTGAAGCTTTCTTT. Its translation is CASSGKTGWMNTEAFF.